The 25 T cell receptor beta chains below come from one sample, sequenced in a study of CD8+ T cells in alopecia areata. Reverse transcription of extracted RNA yielded cDNA, which provided the sequencing template. Libraries were prepared by immunoSEQ multiplex PCR; TCRdb keeps only in-frame clonotypes and omits some of them. Of over 150,000 clones detected, 63% appear once; the ten largest clones hold over 1.5%. This specimen consisted of CD4+ T cells sorted from blood, obtained at week 0. The receptors derive from a human donor with alopecia areata.

The chain has TRBV5-1 and TRBJ2-2; D gene unclear. Trimming cost V 0 bases and J 1 base, with 7 bases left between them. Germline V gene lookup returns CDR1 SGHRS and CDR2 YFSETQ. The CDR3 loop spans 15 amino acids. CDR3 sequence: CASSLATGNTGELFF. In DNA form, the CDR3 reads TGCGCCAGCAGCTTGGCGACTGGGAACACCGGGGAGCTGTTTTTT.

The gene calls are TRBV6-5 and TRBJ1-2, with D uncertain. V was trimmed by 6 bases and J by 1 base, leaving 9 bases between them. Germline loops: CDR1 MNHEY, CDR2 SVGAGI. The CDR3 is made up of 13 amino acids. The CDR3 DNA follows: TGTGCCAGCAGCGCGGAACGTAACTATGGCTACACCTTC. Amino acid sequence: CASSAERNYGYTF.

The genes are TRBV7-9 and TRBJ2-6, with no clear D. CDR3 length: 15 residues. The V end was cut by 7 bases, the J end by 0 bases, with 10 bases between. The germline V gene has CDR1 SEHNR and CDR2 FQNEAQ (reference sequence). CDR3 coding DNA: TGTGCCAGCACCAAAGACGGCTCTGGGGCCAACGTCCTGACTTTC. Its protein product is CASTKDGSGANVLTF.

V is TRBV5-6 and J is TRBJ2-5; D remains unclear. V dropped 5 bases and J dropped 5 bases, with 19 bases sitting between them. Germline V gives CDR1 SGHDT, CDR2 YYEEEE. This CDR3 has 15 residues. In nucleotides, the CDR3 is TGTGCCAGCAGTCAGCAGGTGATGAATAAGGAGACCCAGTACTTC. Translated: CASSQQVMNKETQYF.

This clone was seen only once. The chain joins TRBV10-3 to TRBJ2-3; D is undetermined. Per germline, CDR1 ENHRY and CDR2 SYGVKD. V dropped 8 bases and J dropped 1 base, with 4 bases sitting between them. The CDR3 runs 11 residues. CDR3 amino acids: CAIGRTDTQYF. The CDR3 nucleotides read TGTGCCATCGGGCGCACAGATACGCAGTATTTT.

This clone has just one count. The chain uses TRBV4-3 and TRBJ2-2, with 11 positions matching TRBD1. CDR3 length: 17 amino acids. CDR1 is LGHNA and CDR2 is YSLEER in the germline V gene. V shed 2 bases, J shed 6 bases, and the junction held 8 bases outside the gene matches. The CDR3 nucleotides are TGCGCCAGCAGCCAATCTGCCGGGACAGGGGGACCCGGGGAGCTGTTTTTT. Translation gives CASSQSAGTGGPGELFF.

The chain is built from TRBV4-1 and TRBJ1-2; 10 bases match TRBD1. The CDR3 consists of 18 residues. CDR1 MGHRA and CDR2 YSYEKL come from the germline V gene. V was clipped by 0 bases and J by 4 bases; unmatched bases: 11. The CDR3 DNA follows: TGCGCCAGCAGCCAAGAGGGGACAGGGGTCGGGGTTAGCTATGGCTACACCTTC. Translating gives CASSQEGTGVGVSYGYTF.

The J gene is TRBJ2-7, the V gene TRBV4-3; the D call may be TRBD1 or TRBD2 (5 bases each). CDR3 length: 15 residues. Germline CDR1 is LGHNA and CDR2 is YSLEER. Trimming took off 0 bases at V and 3 bases at J, with 12 bases between the two ends. The CDR3 region is CASSQDGGTGYEQYF. CDR3 in DNA: TGCGCCAGCAGCCAAGATGGTGGGACGGGCTACGAGCAGTACTTC.

The rearrangement uses TRBV4-1 and TRBJ2-3; TRBD2 matches 11 bases. The CDR3 contains 17 residues. CDR1 is MGHRA, CDR2 YSYEKL, per germline. V was pared by 5 bases and J by 2 bases, with 9 bases of the junction left unmatched. CDR3 protein: CASSITGTSGFTDTQYF. The CDR3 coding sequence is TGCGCCAGCAGCATAACCGGGACTAGCGGATTCACAGATACGCAGTATTTT.

V gene TRBV7-2 combines with J gene TRBJ2-2; a possible D gene is TRBD1 (5 bases). There are 15 residues in the CDR3. Trimming took 1 base from V and 4 from J, leaving 10 bases between them. Germline values: CDR1 SGHTA, CDR2 FQGNSA. The CDR3 spells CASSLDRSTTGELFF. The CDR3 DNA is TGTGCCAGCAGCTTAGACAGGAGCACCACCGGGGAGCTGTTTTTT.

This chain uses TRBV4-2 with TRBJ2-5; tentative D call: TRBD2 (5 bases). The CDR3 runs to 15 residues. The ends were cut back, 0 bases at V and 4 bases at J, with 12 bases in the middle. Per germline, CDR1 LGHNA and CDR2 YNFKEQ. CDR3 residues: CASSQDLGSLETQYF. CDR3 bases: TGTGCCAGCAGCCAAGATTTAGGGAGTTTAGAGACCCAGTACTTC.

The CDR3 coding sequence is TGTGCCTGGAGTCGTACCATGGATACGCAGTATTTT. Protein: CAWSRTMDTQYF. The rearrangement joins TRBV30 to TRBJ2-3, with D unresolved. Germline CDR1 is GTSNPN and CDR2 is SVGIG (reference sequence). Trimming shortened V by 2 bases and J by 6 bases, and 9 bases separated the two germline ends. CDR3 length equals 12 residues.

Remarks on this clone: In this CDR3 the conserved last residue, phenylalanine or tryptophan, is missing, so a read error is likely. This chain joins TRBV6-5 and TRBJ1-6; D possibly corresponds to TRBD1 (6 bases). Trimming removed 0 bases at V and 7 bases at J, with 13 bases between. In germline, CDR1 is MNHEY, CDR2 SVGAGI. This CDR3 spans 16 amino acids. The CDR3 spells CASSYSPQGVNSPLHS. The CDR3, as DNA: TGTGCCAGCAGTTACTCCCCACAGGGTGTGAATTCACCCCTCCACTCT.

This chain connects TRBV30 to TRBJ2-2; TRBD1 aligns across 7 bases. V dropped 3 bases and J dropped 6; count of bases not matched to a gene: 4. CDR3 length: 13 amino acids. Germline loops: CDR1 GTSNPN, CDR2 SVGIG (reference sequence). The CDR3 coding sequence is TGTGCCTGGAGATTAGGACAGGCCGGGGAGCTGTTTTTT. Its translation: CAWRLGQAGELFF. The complete variable domain, with remaining parts taken from reference TRBV30 and TRBJ2-2, reads SQTIHQWPATLVQPVGSPLSLECTVEGTSNPNLYWYRQAAGRGLQLLFYSVGIGQISSEVPQNLSASRPQDRQFILSSKKLLLSDSGFYLCAWRLGQAGELFFGEGSRLTVL.

The J gene is TRBJ1-5, the V gene TRBV2; a possible D gene is TRBD1 (5 bases). CDR1 and CDR2 (germline): SNHLY, FYNNEI. The V end was cut by 6 bases, the J end by 9 bases, with 15 bases between. The CDR3 loop spans 13 amino acids. CDR3 nucleotides: TGTGCCAGCAGCGGGACCTCGGGGGGGCCCCAGCATTTT. It codes for CASSGTSGGPQHF.

Turning to this clone: Other DNA sequences within the sample encode an identical CDR3. The genes are TRBV29-1 and TRBJ2-1; no firm D call. Looked up from germline, CDR1 is SQVTM and CDR2 is ANQGSEA. Trimming took off 6 bases at V and 0 bases at J, with 6 bases between the two ends. The CDR3 has 12 residues. CDR3 protein: CSVSSSYNEQFF. The CDR3 DNA reads TGCAGCGTCAGTAGCTCCTACAATGAGCAGTTCTTC.

V is TRBV30 and J is TRBJ2-7; 7 bases fit TRBD1. This CDR3 contains 14 residues. V dropped 3 bases and J dropped 6; count of bases not matched to a gene: 11. Germline assignment: CDR1 GTSNPN and CDR2 SVGIG (reference sequence). Here the CDR3 reads CAWSVGQLMGEQYF. The CDR3 coding sequence is TGTGCCTGGAGCGTGGGACAGTTAATGGGCGAGCAGTACTTC.

This chain links TRBV2 with TRBJ2-5; D call uncertain. V shed 4 bases and J shed 5 bases, with 5 bases lying between them. From germline, CDR1 is SNHLY and CDR2 FYNNEI. The CDR3 contains 11 residues. The CDR3 DNA reads TGTGCCAGCAGTGGCTCGGAGACCCAGTACTTC. Protein sequence: CASSGSETQYF.

The chain employs TRBV4-2 and TRBJ2-3; the match to TRBD2 covers 9 bases. J lost 2 bases, V lost 3 bases, and 3 bases had no gene match. CDR3 length equals 15 residues. The V gene's germline CDR1 is LGHNA and CDR2 YNFKEQ. CDR3 amino acids: CASSQTSGPTDTQYF. DNA for the CDR3: TGTGCCAGCAGCCAGACTAGCGGACCCACAGATACGCAGTATTTT.

This clone was detected a few times. This chain links TRBV30 with TRBJ1-2; 10 bases agree with TRBD1. This CDR3 is built from 13 residues. The germline CDR1 and CDR2 sequences are GTSNPN and SVGIG (reference sequence). After removal of 2 bases from V and 6 bases from J, the junction contained 3 bases not matched to a gene. The chain's CDR3 is CAWSRDRGHGYTF. DNA for the CDR3: TGTGCCTGGAGTAGGGACAGGGGACATGGCTACACCTTC.

The rearrangement links TRBV27 to TRBJ2-1; maybe TRBD1 (5 bases). This CDR3 region has 13 residues. Germline values: CDR1 MNHEY, CDR2 SMNVEV (reference sequence). Trimming took off 3 bases at V and 10 bases at J, with 13 bases between the two ends. The DNA for the CDR3 is TGTGCCAGCAGTTTTGCAGGGATGGACGAGCAGTTCTTC. Translating gives CASSFAGMDEQFF.

The rearrangement links TRBV14 to TRBJ2-1, with D uncertain. CDR3 size: 16 residues. V lost 0 bases and J 11 bases, leaving 20 bases between the germline ends. CDR1 is SGHDN and CDR2 is FVKESK in the germline V gene. CDR3 coding DNA: TGTGCCAGCAGCCAAGATTATGGTATGGGAATCAGAAAGCAGTTCTTC. The encoded protein is CASSQDYGMGIRKQFF.

The chain is built from TRBV7-8 and TRBJ2-7; the D is unclear. From germline, CDR1 is SGHVS and CDR2 FQNEAQ. CDR3 size: 18 residues. V dropped 1 base and J dropped 2 bases, with 21 bases sitting between them. In nucleotides, the CDR3 is TGTGCCAGCAGCTTAGTCTCTAGGGTGGCAGGAATTCCCTACGAGCAGTACTTC. It codes for CASSLVSRVAGIPYEQYF.

This clone was picked up a small number of times. V is TRBV5-1 and J is TRBJ2-5; tentatively, D is TRBD1 (5 bases). Germline assignment: CDR1 SGHRS and CDR2 YFSETQ. The CDR3 is made up of 16 amino acids. Trimming left V 0 bases short and J 5 bases short, with 17 bases between. CDR3 amino acids: CASSLGPGSDGETQYF. The CDR3 coding sequence is TGCGCCAGCAGCTTGGGCCCAGGGTCGGACGGGGAGACCCAGTACTTC.

The chain has TRBV5-1 and TRBJ2-2, with a possible D match to TRBD2 (6 bases). Trimming shortened V by 0 bases and J by 3 bases, and 6 bases separated the two germline ends. CDR3 length: 14 amino acids. The germline CDR1 and CDR2 sequences are SGHRS and YFSETQ. The CDR3 coding sequence is TGCGCCAGCAGCTTGGAGCGGGACACCGGGGAGCTGTTTTTT. Translated: CASSLERDTGELFF. The full variable domain, with the rest looked up from reference TRBV5-1 and TRBJ2-2, is KAGVTQTPRYLIKTRGQQVTLSCSPISGHRSVSWYQQTPGQGLQFLFEYFSETQRNKGNFPGRFSGRQFSNSRSEMNVSTLELGDSALYLCASSLERDTGELFFGEGSRLTVL.